One T cell receptor (beta chain) is described in this entry. Its matching antigen is unknown. This record comes from a study of T cell responses to AZD1222 COVID-19 vaccine. Study observations and caveats: Spike was spanned by vaccine-associated CD4 TCRs, with dominance at 160-218 and 743-854.

Deletions cut 0 bases from V and 0 bases from J, with 11 bases between. From germline, CDR1 is SGDLS and CDR2 YYNGEE. There are 16 residues in the CDR3. Some clones are missing from TCRdb's copy, which holds only in-frame ones; the method was immunoSEQ multiplex PCR. This table has about 83,000 clones, 70% to 90% appearing once. The V gene is TRBV9, the J gene TRBJ2-3, with D unresolved. Material: peripheral blood, obtained 28 days after the second AZD1222 dose. This TCR was sampled from an adult who received the AZD1222 COVID-19 vaccine. The CDR3 loop is CASSVVHSSSTDTQYF. The DNA of the CDR3 is TGTGCCAGCAGCGTAGTGCACAGCTCTAGCACAGATACGCAGTATTTT.